Included here is one TCR beta chain sequence, with context. Assay: immunoSEQ multiplex PCR; the TCRdb copy retains only in-frame clones and omits some. The sample has 75,000 to 100,000 clones; more than 90% are singletons. This record belongs to a study of OX40 agonist ivuxolimab in advanced cancers. The wider study: Eligibility admitted prior anti-PD-1, anti-PD-L1 or anti-CTLA-4 therapy; roughly 37% had some.

CDR3 size: 18 residues. The V end was cut by 4 bases, the J end by 1 base, with 19 bases between. Germline CDR1 LGHNA, CDR2 YSLEER. The source is an adult with an advanced solid tumor such as melanoma, head and neck, liver or kidney cancer. The gene calls are TRBV4-3 and TRBJ2-2; possibly TRBD2 for D (5 bases). This material consisted of CD4+ or CD8+ T cells sorted from blood, taken in a trial of the OX40 agonist ivuxolimab. The CDR3 region is CASSRLAGRTKNTGELFF. The CDR3 DNA sequence: TGCGCCAGCAGCCGCTTGGCGGGTCGAACTAAGAACACCGGGGAGCTGTTTTTT.